This T cell receptor beta chain was observed in a study of human T cells and chemical hapten exposure (dated by TCRdb to the early 2020s). A note on the overall study: For sensitization, 2% DPC in acetone was applied to a 2 cm by 2 cm area of upper inner arm skin. Patients additionally received weekly therapeutic DPC doses to the scalp throughout the approximately 25-week study period. Patch testing was performed on the upper back with Finn chambers containing 0.01% DPC, and the patch tests were scored after 6 days according to International Contact Dermatitis Research Group standards. Alopecia areata with under or over 50% scalp involvement, alopecia totalis and alopecia universalis were represented in the patient cohort, which was mostly female. Libraries were pooled for sequencing, and variation in per-sample TCR yields was attributed mainly to small differences in library volumes within the pool. This study followed changes in the peripheral blood TCR repertoire in vivo during primary and secondary sensitization of alopecia patients to the hapten diphenylcyclopropenone (DPC). Blood was sampled from patients pre-sensitization (week 0) and at 2, 6 and about 24 weeks after DPC sensitization. About 30 alopecia patients provided blood for TCR sequencing at one to four time points (pre-sensitization, 2, 6 and 24 weeks). What the work shows at the level of the full study, not this receptor alone: Significantly more large CDR3 similarity clusters were formed by expanded TCRs than by pre-sensitization or healthy control sets, consistent with antigen-driven responses. Because every patient had alopecia, a presumed autoimmune disease, the patients' immune response might differ from that of healthy individuals. After repeated subsampling, the strength of the expansion versus patch-test correlation and the threshold at which it became significant changed. DPC sensitization did not change the number of TCRs with a frequency above 1 in 1000, and there was no evidence of changes in global repertoire structure. The number of PT1 expanded TCRs positively correlated with patch test score, significant at thresholds 8, 16 and 32 but not 4.

From a lookup of the germline V gene, CDR1 and CDR2 are MNHEY and SVGEGT. V lost 5 bases and J lost 5 bases, and the count of bases not matched to a germline gene is 9. There are 15 amino acids in the CDR3, from cysteine to phenylalanine inclusive. The read is trimmed to its CDR3 DNA, 45 bases read in frame from base 1. This clonotype came up many times. What antigen it recognizes has not been identified. No base qualities exist here, and no much larger clone lies one base off it. Library generation was performed with RACE. Reads for this sample came from a NextSeq 500. Library preparation attached unique molecular identifiers to individual cDNA molecules for quantitative, reproducible TCR counting. From each blood RNA sample, both TCR alpha and TCR beta chains were sequenced. As for the authors' bioinformatics: Samples had a median of 95,638 TCRs, with a range from roughly 23,224 to 700,000. V, J and CDR3 annotation of the TCR reads was performed with the Decombinator software suite. For the PS versus PT1 abundance plots, all samples were subsampled to the same number of TCRs (28,000). TCRs were defined as expanded if absent before sensitization and observed at least eight times at the 2-week time point. TCRdb passed the public sequencing reads through fastp at Q25 and MiXCR, retaining productive beta sequences. Every distinct CDR3 protein forms one entry, paired with its most common genes and DNA. It is TCRdb's table, rather than the study itself, that gives the V and J calls and clone size. This sample has roughly 92,000 distinct CDR3 sequences in its table, and approximately 10% of those were observed once. Clones ranked in the top ten supply roughly 3% of the sample.

The time point label, read with the paper, signifies: patch test 2, 6 weeks after DPC sensitization. The treatment or condition label, read with the paper, signifies: therapeutic diphenylcyclopropenone sensitization with weekly scalp DPC. At every patch-test visit, the blood draw took place before the patch test was put on. Patients were considered eligible if aged 18 to 70, diagnosed with alopecia and deemed suitable for DPC therapy, and patients were excluded if pregnant. Total RNA was isolated from unfractionated whole blood collected in Tempus Blood RNA tubes. The input for sequencing was whole blood, taken in connection with sensitization to the hapten diphenylcyclopropenone (DPC). Here the chain combines TRBV6-2 or TRBV6-3 and TRBJ2-7; 10 middle bases align to TRBD2. The sequence came from a woman aged 40 to 55 with alopecia areata. Some clones in this sample may be carry-over from other donors' samples. The nucleotide sequence reads as follows: TGTGCCAGCAGTCCCCAGGGACTAGCGCTCCACGAGCAGTACTTC. Translated, this is CASSPQGLALHEQYF.